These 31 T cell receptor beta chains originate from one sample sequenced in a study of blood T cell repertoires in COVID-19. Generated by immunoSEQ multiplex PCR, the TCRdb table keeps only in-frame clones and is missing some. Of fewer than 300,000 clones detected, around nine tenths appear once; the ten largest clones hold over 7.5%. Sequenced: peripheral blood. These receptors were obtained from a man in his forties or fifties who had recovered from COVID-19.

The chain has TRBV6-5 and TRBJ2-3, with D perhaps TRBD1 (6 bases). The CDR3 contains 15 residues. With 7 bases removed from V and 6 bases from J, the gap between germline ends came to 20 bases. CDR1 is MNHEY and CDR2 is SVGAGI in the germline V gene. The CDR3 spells CASTLNTGRTDTQYF. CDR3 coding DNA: TGTGCCAGCACCCTCAATACAGGGAGAACGGATACGCAGTATTTT.

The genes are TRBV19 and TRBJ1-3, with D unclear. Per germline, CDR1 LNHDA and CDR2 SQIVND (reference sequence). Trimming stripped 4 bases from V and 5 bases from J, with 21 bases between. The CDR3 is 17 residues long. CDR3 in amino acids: CASSKGQIGENRNTIYF. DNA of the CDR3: TGTGCCAGTAGTAAAGGTCAAATCGGGGAGAATCGAAACACCATATATTTT.

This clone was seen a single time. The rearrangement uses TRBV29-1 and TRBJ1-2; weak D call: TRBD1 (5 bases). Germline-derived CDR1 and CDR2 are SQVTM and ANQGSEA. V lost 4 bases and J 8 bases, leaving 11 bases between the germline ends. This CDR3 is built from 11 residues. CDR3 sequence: CSVGGTRGYTF. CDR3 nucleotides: TGCAGCGTTGGAGGGACTAGGGGCTACACCTTC.

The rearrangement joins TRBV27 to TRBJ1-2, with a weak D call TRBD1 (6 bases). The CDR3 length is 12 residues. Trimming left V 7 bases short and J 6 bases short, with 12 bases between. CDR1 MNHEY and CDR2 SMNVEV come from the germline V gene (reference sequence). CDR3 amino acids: CASISRTDGYTF. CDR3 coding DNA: TGTGCCAGCATTTCCAGGACAGATGGCTACACCTTC.

CDR3 DNA sequence: TGTGCCACCAGCAGAGATCCCAGGGGGCCGTATAGCAATCAGCCCCAGCATTTT. Residues: CATSRDPRGPYSNQPQHF. The chain links TRBV15 to TRBJ1-5, with 8 bases matching TRBD1. Germline trimming cut 0 bases from V and 0 bases from J; bases unmatched to any gene: 7. The CDR3 contains 18 residues. Germline CDR1 and CDR2: LNHNV and YYDKDF (reference sequence). Full variable domain (outside the CDR3, taken from reference TRBV15 and TRBJ1-5): DAMVIQNPRYQVTQFGKPVTLSCSQTLNHNVMYWYQQKSSQAPKLLFHYYDKDFNNEADTPDNFQSRRPNTSFCFLDIRSPGLGDTAMYLCATSRDPRGPYSNQPQHFGDGTRLSIL.

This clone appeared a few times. CDR3 sequence reads: CASSPSLIPSTDTQYF. The CDR3, as DNA: TGCGCCAGCAGCCCCTCTCTTATCCCTAGCACAGATACGCAGTATTTT. V gene TRBV4-1 combines with J gene TRBJ2-3, with D hard to call. The germline V gene has CDR1 MGHRA and CDR2 YSYEKL. The CDR3 extends over 16 amino acids. V was pared by 4 bases and J by 0 bases, with 14 bases between.

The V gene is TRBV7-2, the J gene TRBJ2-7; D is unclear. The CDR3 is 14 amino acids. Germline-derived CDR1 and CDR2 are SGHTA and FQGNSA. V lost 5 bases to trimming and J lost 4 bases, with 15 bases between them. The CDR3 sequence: CASSITLNLYEQYF. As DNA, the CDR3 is TGTGCCAGCAGCATAACCCTAAACCTTTACGAGCAGTACTTC. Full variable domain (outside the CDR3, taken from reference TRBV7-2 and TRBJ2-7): GAGVSQSPSNKVTEKGKDVELRCDPISGHTALYWYRQSLGQGLEFLIYFQGNSAPDKSGLPSDRFSAERTGGSVSTLTIQRTQQEDSAVYLCASSITLNLYEQYFGPGTRLTVT.

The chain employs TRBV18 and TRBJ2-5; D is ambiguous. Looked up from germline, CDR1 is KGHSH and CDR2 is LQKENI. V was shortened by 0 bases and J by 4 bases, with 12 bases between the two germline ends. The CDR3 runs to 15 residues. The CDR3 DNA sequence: TGTGCCAGCTCACCACCTGCGCGCGCCGGAGAGACCCAGTACTTC. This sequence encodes CASSPPARAGETQYF.

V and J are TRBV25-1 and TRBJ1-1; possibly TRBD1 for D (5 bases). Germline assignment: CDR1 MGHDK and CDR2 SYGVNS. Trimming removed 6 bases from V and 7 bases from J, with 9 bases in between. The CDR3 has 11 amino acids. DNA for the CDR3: TGTGCCAGCAGAGGGGCAGGTGAAGCTTTCTTT. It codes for CASRGAGEAFF.

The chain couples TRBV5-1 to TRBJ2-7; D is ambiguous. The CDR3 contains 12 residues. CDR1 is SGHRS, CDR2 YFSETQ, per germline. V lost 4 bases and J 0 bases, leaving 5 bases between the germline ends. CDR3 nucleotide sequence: TGCGCCAGCAGCCACAGCTCCTACGAGCAGTACTTC. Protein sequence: CASSHSSYEQYF.

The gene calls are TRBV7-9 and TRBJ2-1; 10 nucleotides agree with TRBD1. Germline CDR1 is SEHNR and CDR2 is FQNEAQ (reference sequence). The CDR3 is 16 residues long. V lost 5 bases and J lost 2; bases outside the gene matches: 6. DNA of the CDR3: TGTGCCAGCAGCCTTGGACAGGGGGTGACCTACAATGAGCAGTTCTTC. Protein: CASSLGQGVTYNEQFF.

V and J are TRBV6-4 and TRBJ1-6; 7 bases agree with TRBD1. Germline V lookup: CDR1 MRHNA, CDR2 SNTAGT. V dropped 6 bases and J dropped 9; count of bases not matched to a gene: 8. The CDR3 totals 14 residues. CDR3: CASSEQGLGSPLHF. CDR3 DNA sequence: TGTGCCAGCAGCGAACAGGGGTTGGGTTCACCCCTCCACTTT.

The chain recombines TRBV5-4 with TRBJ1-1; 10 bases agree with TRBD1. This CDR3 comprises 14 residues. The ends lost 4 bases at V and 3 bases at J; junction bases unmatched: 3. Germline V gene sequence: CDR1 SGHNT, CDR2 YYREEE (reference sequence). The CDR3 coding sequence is TGTGCCAGCAGCACGGGACAGGGGTACACTGAAGCTTTCTTT. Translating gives CASSTGQGYTEAFF.

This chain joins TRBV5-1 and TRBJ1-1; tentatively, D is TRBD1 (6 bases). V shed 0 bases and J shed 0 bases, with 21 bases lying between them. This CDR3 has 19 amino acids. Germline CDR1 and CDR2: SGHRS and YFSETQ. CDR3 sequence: CASSLGVRGIGTVNTEAFF. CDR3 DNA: TGCGCCAGCAGCTTGGGTGTAAGGGGGATAGGTACGGTGAACACTGAAGCTTTCTTT.

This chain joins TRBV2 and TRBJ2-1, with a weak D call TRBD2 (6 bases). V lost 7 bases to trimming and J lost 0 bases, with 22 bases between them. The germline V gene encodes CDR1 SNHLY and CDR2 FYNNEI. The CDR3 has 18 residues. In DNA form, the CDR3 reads TGTGCCAGCAAACCGCTCCGGGACTTCTCGAGCTCCTACAATGAGCAGTTCTTC. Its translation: CASKPLRDFSSSYNEQFF.

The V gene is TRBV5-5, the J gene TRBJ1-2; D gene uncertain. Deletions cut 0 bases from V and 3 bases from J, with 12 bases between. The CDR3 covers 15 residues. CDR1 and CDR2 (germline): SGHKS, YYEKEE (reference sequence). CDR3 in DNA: TGTGCCAGCAGCTTGGGATTCGGGGTTTACTATGGCTACACCTTC. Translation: CASSLGFGVYYGYTF.

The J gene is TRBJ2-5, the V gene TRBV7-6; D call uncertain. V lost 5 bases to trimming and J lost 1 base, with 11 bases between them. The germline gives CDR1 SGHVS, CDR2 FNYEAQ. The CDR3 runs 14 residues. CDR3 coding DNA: TGTGCCAGCAGCCTCTGGTCGGGCCAAGAGACCCAGTACTTC. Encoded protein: CASSLWSGQETQYF.

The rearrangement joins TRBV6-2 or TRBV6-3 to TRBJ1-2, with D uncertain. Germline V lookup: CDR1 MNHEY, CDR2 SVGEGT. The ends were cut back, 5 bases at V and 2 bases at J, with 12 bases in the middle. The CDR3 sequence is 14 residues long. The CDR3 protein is CASSDSVRNYGYTF. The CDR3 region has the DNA TGTGCCAGCAGTGATTCGGTCAGGAACTATGGCTACACCTTC.

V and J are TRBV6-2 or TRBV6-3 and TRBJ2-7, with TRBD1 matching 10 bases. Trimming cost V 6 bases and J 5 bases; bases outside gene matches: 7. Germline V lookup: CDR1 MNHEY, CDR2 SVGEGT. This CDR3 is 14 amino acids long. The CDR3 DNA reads TGTGCCAGCAGCCTGACAGGGGGCATAGACGAGCAGTACTTC. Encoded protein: CASSLTGGIDEQYF.

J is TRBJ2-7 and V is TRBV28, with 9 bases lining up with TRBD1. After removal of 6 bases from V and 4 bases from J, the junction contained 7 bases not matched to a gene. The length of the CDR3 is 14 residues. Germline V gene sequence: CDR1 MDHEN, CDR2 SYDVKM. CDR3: CASRRTGAIYEQYF. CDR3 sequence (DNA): TGTGCCAGCAGAAGGACAGGGGCCATTTACGAGCAGTACTTC.

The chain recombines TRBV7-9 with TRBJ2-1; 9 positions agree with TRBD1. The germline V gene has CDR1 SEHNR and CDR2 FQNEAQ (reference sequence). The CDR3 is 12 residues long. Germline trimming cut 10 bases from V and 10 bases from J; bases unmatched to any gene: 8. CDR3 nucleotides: TGTGCCACTAGGACAGGGGAGCGGGAGCAGTTCTTC. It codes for CATRTGEREQFF.

CDR3 DNA sequence: TGCACCAGCAGCCTGCCCGGGACTAGCGGGATAGATGAGCAGTTCTTC. It yields the protein CTSSLPGTSGIDEQFF. The chain uses TRBV1 and TRBJ2-1; the table's D call TRBD2 went unverified against the DNA. TRBV1 is assigned pseudogene status. The CDR3 consists of 16 residues.

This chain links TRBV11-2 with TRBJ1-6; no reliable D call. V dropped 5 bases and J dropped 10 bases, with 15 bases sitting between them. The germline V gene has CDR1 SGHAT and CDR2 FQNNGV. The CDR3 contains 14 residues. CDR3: CASSPGSFQSPLHF. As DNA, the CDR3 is TGTGCCAGCAGCCCGGGGAGTTTCCAATCACCCCTCCACTTT.

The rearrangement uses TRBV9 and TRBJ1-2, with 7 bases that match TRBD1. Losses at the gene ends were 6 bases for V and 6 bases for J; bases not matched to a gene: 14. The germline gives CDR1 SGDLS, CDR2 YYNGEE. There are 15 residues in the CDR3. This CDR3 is CASTQADRRGDGYTF. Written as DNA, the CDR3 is TGTGCCAGCACCCAGGCGGACAGGAGGGGAGATGGCTACACCTTC.

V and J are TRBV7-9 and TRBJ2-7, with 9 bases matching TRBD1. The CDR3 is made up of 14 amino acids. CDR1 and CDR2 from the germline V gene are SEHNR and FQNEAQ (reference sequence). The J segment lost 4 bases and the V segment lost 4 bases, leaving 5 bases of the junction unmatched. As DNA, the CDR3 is TGTGCCAGCAGCTCCGGGACAGGGTATTACGAGCAGTACTTC. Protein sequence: CASSSGTGYYEQYF. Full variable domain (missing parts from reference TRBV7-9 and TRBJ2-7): DTGVSQNPRHKITKRGQNVTFRCDPISEHNRLYWYRQTLGQGPEFLTYFQNEAQLEKSRLLSDRFSAERPKGSFSTLEIQRTEQGDSAMYLCASSSGTGYYEQYFGPGTRLTVT.

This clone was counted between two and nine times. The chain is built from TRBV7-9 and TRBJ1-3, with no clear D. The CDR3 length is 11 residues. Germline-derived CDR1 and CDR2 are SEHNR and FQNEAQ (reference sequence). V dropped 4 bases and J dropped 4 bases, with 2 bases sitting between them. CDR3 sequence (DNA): TGTGCCAGCAGCTCAGGAAACACCATATATTTT. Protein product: CASSSGNTIYF.

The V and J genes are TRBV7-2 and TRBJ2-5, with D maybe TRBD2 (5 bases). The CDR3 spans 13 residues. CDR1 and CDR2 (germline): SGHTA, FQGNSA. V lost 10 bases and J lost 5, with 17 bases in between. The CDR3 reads CATLRGLEETQYF. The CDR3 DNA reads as TGTGCCACCTTACGAGGGCTTGAGGAGACCCAGTACTTC.

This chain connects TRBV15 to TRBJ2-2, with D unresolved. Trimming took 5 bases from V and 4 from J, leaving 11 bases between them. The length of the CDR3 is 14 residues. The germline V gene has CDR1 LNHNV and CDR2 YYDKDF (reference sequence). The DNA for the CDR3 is TGTGCCACCAGCCGTAGCAGATCCACCGGGGAGCTGTTTTTT. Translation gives CATSRSRSTGELFF. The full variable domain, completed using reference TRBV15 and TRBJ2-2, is DAMVIQNPRYQVTQFGKPVTLSCSQTLNHNVMYWYQQKSSQAPKLLFHYYDKDFNNEADTPDNFQSRRPNTSFCFLDIRSPGLGDTAMYLCATSRSRSTGELFFGEGSRLTVL.

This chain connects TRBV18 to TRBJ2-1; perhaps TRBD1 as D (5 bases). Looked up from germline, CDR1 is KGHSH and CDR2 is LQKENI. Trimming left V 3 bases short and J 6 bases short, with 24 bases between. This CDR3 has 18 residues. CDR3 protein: CASSPVKGPSLSTNEQFF. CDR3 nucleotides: TGTGCCAGCTCACCCGTGAAGGGGCCGAGTTTAAGTACCAATGAGCAGTTCTTC.

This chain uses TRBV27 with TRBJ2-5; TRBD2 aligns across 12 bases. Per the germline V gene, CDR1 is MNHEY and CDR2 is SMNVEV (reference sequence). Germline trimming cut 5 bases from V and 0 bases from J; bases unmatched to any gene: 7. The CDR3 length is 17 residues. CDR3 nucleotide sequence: TGTGCCAGCAGTCCCCTTGGACTAGCGGGGAACCAAGAGACCCAGTACTTC. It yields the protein CASSPLGLAGNQETQYF.

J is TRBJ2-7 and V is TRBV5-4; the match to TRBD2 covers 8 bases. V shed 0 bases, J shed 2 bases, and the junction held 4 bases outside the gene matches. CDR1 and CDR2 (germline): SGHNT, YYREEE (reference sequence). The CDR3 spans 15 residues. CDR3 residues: CASSLGGRTAYEQYF. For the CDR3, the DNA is TGTGCCAGCAGCTTGGGCGGGAGGACCGCCTACGAGCAGTACTTC.